The rows below give T cell receptor beta chains drawn from one sample of a study of cytomegalovirus exposure and HLA in healthy donors. The data were produced by immunoSEQ multiplex PCR, yet TCRdb's version contains in-frame clones alone and is incomplete. This listing includes approximately 200,000 clones. The sample was PBMCs. All receptors come from a boy aged 5-17 years in good health and CMV-seronegative. Each CDR3 is given with its conserved first and last residue. Fields, in order: D gene, V gene, J gene, CDR3 DNA, CDR3 protein. The D gene is left open where the match is weak.

NA	TRBV4-1	TRBJ2-3	TGCGCCAGCAGCCAAGAAGGGGAGCGGGCAGAGTACTTAAAATCAGATACGCAGTATTTT	CASSQEGERAEYLKSDTQYF
TRBD1	TRBV9	TRBJ2-5	TGTGCCAGCAGCGTCGGGACAGGGTCAGCGGAGACCCAGTACTTC	CASSVGTGSAETQYF
TRBD2	TRBV5-1	TRBJ2-3	TGCGCCAGCAGCTTGGAGGCGGGGAGGGCAGATACGCAGTATTTT	CASSLEAGRADTQYF
TRBD1	TRBV7-2	TRBJ1-1	TGTGCCAGCAGCCCCCGGGACAGGGGGTCGTACACTGAAGCTTTCTTT	CASSPRDRGSYTEAFF
TRBD1	TRBV6-1	TRBJ1-2	TGTGCCAGCAGTGCCCGGACAGGGGGGCACTATGGCTACACCTTC	CASSARTGGHYGYTF
NA	TRBV11-2	TRBJ2-3	TGTGCCAGCAGCTTACTTCGTGGCACAGATACGCAGTATTTT	CASSLLRGTDTQYF
NA	TRBV30	TRBJ1-1	TGTGCCTGGATAGCGGGGCCTGGGAACACTGAAGCTTTCTTT	CAWIAGPGNTEAFF
NA	TRBV4-1	TRBJ2-5	TGCGCCAGCAGCCAAGAGGGGGGTTGGGAGACCCAGTACTTC	CASSQEGGWETQYF
NA	TRBV6-6	TRBJ2-3	TGTGCCAGCAGTACAGGTTTCGCAGATACGCAGTATTTT	CASSTGFADTQYF
NA	TRBV30	TRBJ1-3	TGTGCCGCTACCGGGTGGAACACCATATATTTT	CAATGWNTIYF
TRBD1	TRBV19	TRBJ1-1	TGTGCCAGTAGCCCAGGGGGCTTGAACACTGAAGCTTTCTTT	CASSPGGLNTEAFF
NA	TRBV7-2	TRBJ2-3	TGTGCCAGCAGCGCCAGGGGAAGCGGGGCGGGAATAGATACGCAGTATTTT	CASSARGSGAGIDTQYF
NA	TRBV14	TRBJ2-5	TGTGCCAGCAGCCGAGGAGGGGTAGGGAGGTTCCTCCAAGAGACCCAGTACTTC	CASSRGGVGRFLQETQYF
TRBD1	TRBV4-1	TRBJ2-6	TGCGCCAGCAGCCAAGGAACAGGGGGCCCCGTCCTGACTTTC	CASSQGTGGPVLTF
TRBD2	TRBV14	TRBJ2-3	TGTGCCAGCAGTTTAGCGGGGGGGCCGGGAGCAGATACGCAGTATTTT	CASSLAGGPGADTQYF
NA	TRBV4-1	TRBJ2-4	TGCGCCAGCAGCCAACCGGGACTAGCCAAAAACATTCAGTACTTC	CASSQPGLAKNIQYF
NA	TRBV19	TRBJ2-1	TGTGCCAGTAGTATAAGCACAGCATACAATGAGCAGTTCTTC	CASSISTAYNEQFF
NA	TRBV15	TRBJ2-5	TGTGCCACCAGCAACGGACATCCGGAGGAGACCCAGTACTTC	CATSNGHPEETQYF
NA	TRBV6-5	TRBJ1-2	TGTGCCAGCAGTTACGACAGGACTAACTATGGCTACACCTTC	CASSYDRTNYGYTF
NA	TRBV7-2	TRBJ1-4	TGTGCCAGCAGCCACCAACAGGCAACTAATGAAAAACTGTTTTTT	CASSHQQATNEKLFF
TRBD2	TRBV6-5	TRBJ2-3	TGTGCCAGCAAGACTAGCGGGGGCACAGATACGCAGTATTTT	CASKTSGGTDTQYF
TRBD1	TRBV29-1	TRBJ1-4	TGCAGCGTTGGGACAGGGGGAGGTGAAAAACTGTTTTTT	CSVGTGGGEKLFF
TRBD2	TRBV28	TRBJ2-7	TGTGCCAGCACGGGGGGAAGCACCTACGAGCAGTACTTC	CASTGGSTYEQYF
TRBD2	TRBV19	TRBJ2-1	TGTGCCAGTAGCCTAACTAGCGGGGGCCGTAATGAGCAGTTCTTC	CASSLTSGGRNEQFF
NA	TRBV27	TRBJ1-1	TGTGCCAGCAGTTCCCCTCGGTTGTTCACTGAAGCTTTCTTT	CASSSPRLFTEAFF
NA	TRBV1	TRBJ1-3	TGCACCAGCAGCCAAGAAACGGTGGGCCTGAACTCTGGAAACACCATATATTTT	CTSSQETVGLNSGNTIYF
NA	TRBV18	TRBJ2-1	TGTGCCAGCTCACCACCGACGACAGTGGCCGATGAGCAGTTCTTC	CASSPPTTVADEQFF
NA	TRBV12-5	TRBJ2-5	TGTGCTAGTGGTTTGGTAGGAGGGGAGGAGGAGACCCAGTACTTC	CASGLVGGEEETQYF
NA	TRBV29-1	TRBJ1-1	TGCAGTGGGCGGGAGAACACTGAAGCTTTCTTT	CSGRENTEAFF